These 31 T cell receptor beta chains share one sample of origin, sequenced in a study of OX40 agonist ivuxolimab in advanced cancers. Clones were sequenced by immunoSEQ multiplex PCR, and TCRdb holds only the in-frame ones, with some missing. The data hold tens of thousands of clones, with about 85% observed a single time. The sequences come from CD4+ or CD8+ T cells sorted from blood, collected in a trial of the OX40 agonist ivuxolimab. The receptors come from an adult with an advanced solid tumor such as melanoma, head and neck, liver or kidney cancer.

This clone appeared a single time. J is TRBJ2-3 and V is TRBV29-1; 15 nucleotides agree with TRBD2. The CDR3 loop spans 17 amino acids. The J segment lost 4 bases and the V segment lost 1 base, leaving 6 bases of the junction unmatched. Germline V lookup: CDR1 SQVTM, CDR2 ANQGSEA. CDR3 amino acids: CSVEGTSGGALSDTQYF. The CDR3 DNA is TGCAGCGTTGAAGGGACTAGCGGGGGGGCCCTATCAGATACGCAGTATTTT.

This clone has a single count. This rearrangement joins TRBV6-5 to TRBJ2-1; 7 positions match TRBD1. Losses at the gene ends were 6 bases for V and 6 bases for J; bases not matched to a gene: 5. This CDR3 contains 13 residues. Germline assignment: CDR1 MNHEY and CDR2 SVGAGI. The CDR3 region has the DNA TGTGCCAGCAGCACCGGGACAGTCAATGAGCAGTTCTTC. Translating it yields CASSTGTVNEQFF.

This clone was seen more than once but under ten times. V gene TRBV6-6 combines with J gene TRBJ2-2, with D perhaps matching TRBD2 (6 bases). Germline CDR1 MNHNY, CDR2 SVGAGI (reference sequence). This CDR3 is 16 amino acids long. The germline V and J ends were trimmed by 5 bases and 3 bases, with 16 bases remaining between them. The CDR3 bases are TGTGCCAGCAGTCCCCTTGGGGGGAGAGACACCGGGGAGCTGTTTTTT. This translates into CASSPLGGRDTGELFF.

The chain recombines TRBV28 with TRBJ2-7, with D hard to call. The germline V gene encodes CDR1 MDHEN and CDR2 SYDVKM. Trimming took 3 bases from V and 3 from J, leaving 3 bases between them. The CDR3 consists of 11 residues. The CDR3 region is CASSLDYEQYF. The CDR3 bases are TGTGCCAGCAGTTTGGACTACGAGCAGTACTTC. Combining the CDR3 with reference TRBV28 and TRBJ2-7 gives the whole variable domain DVKVTQSSRYLVKRTGEKVFLECVQDMDHENMFWYRQDPGLGLRLIYFSYDVKMKEKGDIPEGYSVSREKKERFSLILESASTNQTSMYLCASSLDYEQYFGPGTRLTVT.

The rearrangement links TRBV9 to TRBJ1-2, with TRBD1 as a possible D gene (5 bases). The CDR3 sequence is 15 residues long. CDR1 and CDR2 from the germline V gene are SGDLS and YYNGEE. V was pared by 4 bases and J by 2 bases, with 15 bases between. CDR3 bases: TGTGCCAGCAGCCCTGGGACCTATATAAACTATGGCTACACCTTC. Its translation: CASSPGTYINYGYTF. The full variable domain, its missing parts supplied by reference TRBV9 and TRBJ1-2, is DSGVTQTPKHLITATGQRVTLRCSPRSGDLSVYWYQQSLDQGLQFLIQYYNGEERAKGNILERFSAQQFPDLHSELNLSSLELGDSALYFCASSPGTYINYGYTFGSGTRLTVV.

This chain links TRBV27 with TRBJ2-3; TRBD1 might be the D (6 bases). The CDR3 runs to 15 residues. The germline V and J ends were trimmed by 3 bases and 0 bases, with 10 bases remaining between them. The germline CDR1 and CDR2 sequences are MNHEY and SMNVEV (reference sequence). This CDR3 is CASSFLGQSTDTQYF. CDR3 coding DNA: TGTGCCAGCAGTTTCCTAGGACAGAGCACAGATACGCAGTATTTT.

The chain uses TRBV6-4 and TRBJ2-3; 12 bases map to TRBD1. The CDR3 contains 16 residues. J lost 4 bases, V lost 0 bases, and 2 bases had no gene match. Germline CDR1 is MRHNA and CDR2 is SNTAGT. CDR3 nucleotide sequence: TGTGCCAGCAGTGACTCCGGGACAGGGGGCCCAGATACGCAGTATTTT. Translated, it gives CASSDSGTGGPDTQYF.

In nucleotides, the CDR3 is TGTGCCACCGCAGGGGGGGGCGGGGTGTCCGAGCAGTACTTC. Its translation is CATAGGGGVSEQYF. The rearrangement joins TRBV13 to TRBJ2-7; tentatively, D is TRBD1 or TRBD2 (7 bases each). There are 14 residues in the CDR3. Between the trimmed V and J ends, which lost 10 bases and 6 bases, there was a span of 22 bases. The germline V gene encodes CDR1 PRHDT and CDR2 FYEKMQ (reference sequence).

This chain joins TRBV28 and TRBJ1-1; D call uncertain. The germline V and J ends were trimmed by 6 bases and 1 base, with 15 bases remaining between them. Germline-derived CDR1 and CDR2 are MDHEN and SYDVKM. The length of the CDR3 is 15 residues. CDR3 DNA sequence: TGTGCCAGCAGCGGCCTAGAGCGGGAGAACACTGAAGCTTTCTTT. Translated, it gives CASSGLERENTEAFF.

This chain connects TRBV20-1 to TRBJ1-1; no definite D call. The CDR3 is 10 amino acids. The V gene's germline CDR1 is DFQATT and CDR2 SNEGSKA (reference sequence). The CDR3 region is CSPGNTEAFF. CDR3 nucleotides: TGCAGCCCCGGGAACACTGAAGCTTTCTTT.

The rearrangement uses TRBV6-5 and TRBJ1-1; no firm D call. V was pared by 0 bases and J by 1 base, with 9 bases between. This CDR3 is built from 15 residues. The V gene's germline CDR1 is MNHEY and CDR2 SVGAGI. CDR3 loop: CASSYSSVSNTEAFF. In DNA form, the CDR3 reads TGTGCCAGCAGTTACTCGTCAGTCTCGAACACTGAAGCTTTCTTT.

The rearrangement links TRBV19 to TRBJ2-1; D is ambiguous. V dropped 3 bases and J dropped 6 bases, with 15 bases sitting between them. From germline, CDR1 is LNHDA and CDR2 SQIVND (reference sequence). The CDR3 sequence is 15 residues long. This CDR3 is CASSIESFSFNEQFF. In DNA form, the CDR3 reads TGTGCCAGTAGTATCGAAAGCTTTTCGTTCAATGAGCAGTTCTTC.

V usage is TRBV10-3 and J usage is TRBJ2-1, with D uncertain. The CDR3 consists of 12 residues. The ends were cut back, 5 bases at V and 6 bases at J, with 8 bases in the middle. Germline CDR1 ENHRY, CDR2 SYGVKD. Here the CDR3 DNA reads TGTGCCATCAGTCACCCCGGCAATGAGCAGTTCTTC. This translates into CAISHPGNEQFF.

CDR3 region: CASTGTGEDTGELFF. Written as DNA, the CDR3 is TGTGCCAGCACGGGGACAGGGGAGGACACCGGGGAGCTGTTTTTT. The chain employs TRBV6-6 and TRBJ2-2; 10 bases match TRBD1. V was pared by 7 bases and J by 3 bases, with 5 bases of the junction left unmatched. In germline, CDR1 is MNHNY, CDR2 SVGAGI (reference sequence). The CDR3 is 15 amino acids.

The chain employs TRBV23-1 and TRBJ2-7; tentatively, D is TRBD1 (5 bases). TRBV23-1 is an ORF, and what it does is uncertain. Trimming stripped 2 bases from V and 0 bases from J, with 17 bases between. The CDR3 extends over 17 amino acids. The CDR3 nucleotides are TGCGCCAGCAGTCAAATAGGTCCAGGGCCAAGCTCCTACGAGCAGTACTTC. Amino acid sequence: CASSQIGPGPSSYEQYF.

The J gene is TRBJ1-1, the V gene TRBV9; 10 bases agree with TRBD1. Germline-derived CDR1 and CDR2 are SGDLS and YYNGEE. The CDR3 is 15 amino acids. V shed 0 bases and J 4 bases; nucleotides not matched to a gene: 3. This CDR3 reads CASSVEDRGFTEAFF. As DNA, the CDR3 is TGTGCCAGCAGCGTAGAGGACAGGGGGTTCACTGAAGCTTTCTTT.

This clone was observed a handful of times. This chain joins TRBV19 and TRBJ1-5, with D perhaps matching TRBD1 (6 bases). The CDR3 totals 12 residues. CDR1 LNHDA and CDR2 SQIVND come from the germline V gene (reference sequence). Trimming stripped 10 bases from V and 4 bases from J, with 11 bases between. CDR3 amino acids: CAISQGNQPQHF. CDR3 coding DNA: TGTGCCATATCCCAGGGGAATCAGCCCCAGCATTTT.

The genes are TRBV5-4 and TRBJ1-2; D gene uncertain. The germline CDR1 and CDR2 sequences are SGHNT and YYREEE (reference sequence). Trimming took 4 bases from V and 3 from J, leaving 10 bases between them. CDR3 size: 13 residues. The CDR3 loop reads CASSPEGYYGYTF. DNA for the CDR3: TGTGCCAGCAGCCCCGAAGGGTACTATGGCTACACCTTC.

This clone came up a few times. In DNA form, the CDR3 reads TGTGCCAGCAGCTCTACGACAGGGGGCGAGCAGTACTTC. Translation: CASSSTTGGEQYF. The V call is TRBV7-3, the J call TRBJ2-7; 9 nucleotides align to TRBD1. Trimming removed 4 bases from V and 6 bases from J; junction bases left unmatched: 4. Germline-derived CDR1 and CDR2 are SGHTA and FQGTGA. This CDR3 has 13 amino acids.

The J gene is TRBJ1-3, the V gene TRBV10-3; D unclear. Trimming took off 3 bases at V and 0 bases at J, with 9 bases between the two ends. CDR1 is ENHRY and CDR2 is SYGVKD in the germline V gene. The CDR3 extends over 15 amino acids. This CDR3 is CAISDNLSSGNTIYF. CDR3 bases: TGTGCCATCAGTGATAATCTCTCCTCTGGAAACACCATATATTTT.

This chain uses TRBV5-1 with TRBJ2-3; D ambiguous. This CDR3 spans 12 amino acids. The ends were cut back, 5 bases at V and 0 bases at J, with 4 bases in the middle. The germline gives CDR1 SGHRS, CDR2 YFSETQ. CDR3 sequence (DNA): TGCGCCAGCAGAGTAAGCACAGATACGCAGTATTTT. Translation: CASRVSTDTQYF. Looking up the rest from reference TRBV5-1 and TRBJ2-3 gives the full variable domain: KAGVTQTPRYLIKTRGQQVTLSCSPISGHRSVSWYQQTPGQGLQFLFEYFSETQRNKGNFPGRFSGRQFSNSRSEMNVSTLELGDSALYLCASRVSTDTQYFGPGTRLTVL.

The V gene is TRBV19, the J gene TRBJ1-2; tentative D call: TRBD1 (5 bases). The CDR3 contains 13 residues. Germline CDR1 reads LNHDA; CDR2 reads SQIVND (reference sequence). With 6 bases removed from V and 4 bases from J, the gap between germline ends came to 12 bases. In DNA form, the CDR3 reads TGTGCCAGTAGCCCCGGGACTGCCTATGGCTACACCTTC. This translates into CASSPGTAYGYTF.

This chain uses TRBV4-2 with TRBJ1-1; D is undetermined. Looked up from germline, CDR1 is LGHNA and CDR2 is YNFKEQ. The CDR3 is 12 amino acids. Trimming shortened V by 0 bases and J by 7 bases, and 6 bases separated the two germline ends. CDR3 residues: CASSQDPVEAFF. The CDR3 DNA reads TGTGCCAGCAGCCAAGATCCAGTTGAAGCTTTCTTT.

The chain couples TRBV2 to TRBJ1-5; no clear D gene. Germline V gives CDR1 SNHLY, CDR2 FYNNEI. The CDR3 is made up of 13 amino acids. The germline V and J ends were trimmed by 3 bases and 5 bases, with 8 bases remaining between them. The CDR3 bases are TGTGCCAGCAGTGAGACGGTGGATCAGCCCCAGCATTTT. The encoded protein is CASSETVDQPQHF.

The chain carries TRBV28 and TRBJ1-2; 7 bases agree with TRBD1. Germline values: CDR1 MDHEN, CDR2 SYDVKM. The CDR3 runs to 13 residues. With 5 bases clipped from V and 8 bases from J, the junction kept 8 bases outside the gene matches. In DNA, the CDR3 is TGTGCCAGCAGTGCCAGGGGGGCGGACGGCTACACCTTC. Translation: CASSARGADGYTF.

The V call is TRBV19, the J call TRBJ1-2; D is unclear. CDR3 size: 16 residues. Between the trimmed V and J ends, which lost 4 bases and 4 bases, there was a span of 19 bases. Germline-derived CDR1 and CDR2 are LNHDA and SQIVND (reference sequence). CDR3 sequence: CASSTLEDPLVYGYTF. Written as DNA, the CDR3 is TGTGCCAGTAGTACCCTCGAGGACCCCCTGGTCTATGGCTACACCTTC.

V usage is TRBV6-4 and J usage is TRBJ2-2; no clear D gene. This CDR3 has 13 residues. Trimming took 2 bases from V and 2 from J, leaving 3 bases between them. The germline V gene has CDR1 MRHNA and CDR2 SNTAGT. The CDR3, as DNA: TGTGCCAGCAGTGACACTAACACCGGGGAGCTGTTTTTT. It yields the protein CASSDTNTGELFF.

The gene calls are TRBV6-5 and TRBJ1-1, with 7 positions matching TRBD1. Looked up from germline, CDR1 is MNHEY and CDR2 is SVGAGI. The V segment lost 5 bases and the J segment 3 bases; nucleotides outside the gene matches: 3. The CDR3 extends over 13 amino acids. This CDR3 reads CASSVQGYTEAFF. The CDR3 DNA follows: TGTGCCAGCAGTGTACAGGGGTACACTGAAGCTTTCTTT.

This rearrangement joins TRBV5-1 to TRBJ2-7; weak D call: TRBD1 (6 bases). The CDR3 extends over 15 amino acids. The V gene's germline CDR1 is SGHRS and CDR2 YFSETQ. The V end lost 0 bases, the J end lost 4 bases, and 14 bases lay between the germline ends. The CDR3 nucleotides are TGCGCCAGCAGCTTGGAAATTGGACAGAAATACGAGCAGTACTTC. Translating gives CASSLEIGQKYEQYF.

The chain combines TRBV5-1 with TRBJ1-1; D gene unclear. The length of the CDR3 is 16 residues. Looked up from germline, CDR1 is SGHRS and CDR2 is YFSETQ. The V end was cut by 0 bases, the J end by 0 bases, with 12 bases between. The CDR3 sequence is CASSLEAGLMNTEAFF. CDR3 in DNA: TGCGCCAGCAGCTTGGAGGCAGGTCTCATGAACACTGAAGCTTTCTTT.

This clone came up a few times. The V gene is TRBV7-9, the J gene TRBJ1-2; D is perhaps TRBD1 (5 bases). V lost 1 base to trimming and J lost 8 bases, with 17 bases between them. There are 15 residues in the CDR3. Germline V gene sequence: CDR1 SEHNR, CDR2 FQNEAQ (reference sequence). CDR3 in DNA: TGTGCCAGCAGCTTAGGACTGCCCAGGGAGCGCGGCTACACCTTC. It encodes CASSLGLPRERGYTF.